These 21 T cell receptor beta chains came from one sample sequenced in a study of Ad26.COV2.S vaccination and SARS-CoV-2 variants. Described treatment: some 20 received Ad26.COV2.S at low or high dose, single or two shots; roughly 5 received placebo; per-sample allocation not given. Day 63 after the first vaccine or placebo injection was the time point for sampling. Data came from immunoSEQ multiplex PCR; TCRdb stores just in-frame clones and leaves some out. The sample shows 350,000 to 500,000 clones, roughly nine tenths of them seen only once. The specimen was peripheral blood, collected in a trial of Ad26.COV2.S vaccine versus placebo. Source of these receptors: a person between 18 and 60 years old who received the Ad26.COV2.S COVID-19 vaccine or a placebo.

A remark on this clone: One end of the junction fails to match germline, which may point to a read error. The CDR3 here is CASREEVNEKLFF. In DNA, the CDR3 is TGTGCCAGCAGGGAAGAAGTTAATGAAAAACTGTTTTTT. The chain couples TRBV2 to TRBJ1-4; no firm D call. The germline CDR1 and CDR2 sequences are SNHLY and FYNNEI. This CDR3 is 13 amino acids long.

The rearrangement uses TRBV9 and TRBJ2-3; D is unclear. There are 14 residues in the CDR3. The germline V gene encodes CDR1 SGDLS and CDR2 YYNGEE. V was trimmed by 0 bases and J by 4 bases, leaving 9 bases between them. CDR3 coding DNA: TGTGCCAGCAGCGTAGACCACAACGCAGATACGCAGTATTTT. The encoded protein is CASSVDHNADTQYF. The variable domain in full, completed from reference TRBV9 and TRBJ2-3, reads DSGVTQTPKHLITATGQRVTLRCSPRSGDLSVYWYQQSLDQGLQFLIQYYNGEERAKGNILERFSAQQFPDLHSELNLSSLELGDSALYFCASSVDHNADTQYFGPGTRLTVL.

The CDR3 sequence is CASSLAGDSAELFF. CDR3 coding DNA: TGTGCCAGCAGCTTAGCCGGGGACAGTGCGGAGCTGTTTTTT. The rearrangement uses TRBV11-1 and TRBJ2-2; 7 bases are a match to TRBD1. From germline, CDR1 is SGHAT and CDR2 FQDESV (reference sequence). J was trimmed by 10 bases and V by 0 bases; bases with no gene match: 5. This CDR3 has 14 amino acids.

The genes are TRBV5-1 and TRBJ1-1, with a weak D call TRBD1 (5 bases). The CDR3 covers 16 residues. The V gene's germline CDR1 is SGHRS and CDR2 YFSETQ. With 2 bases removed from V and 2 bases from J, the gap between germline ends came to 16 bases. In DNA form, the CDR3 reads TGCGCCAGCAGCTTTTTTCCAGGGCTTGTAAACACTGAAGCTTTCTTT. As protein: CASSFFPGLVNTEAFF. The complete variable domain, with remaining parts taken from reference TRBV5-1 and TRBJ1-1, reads KAGVTQTPRYLIKTRGQQVTLSCSPISGHRSVSWYQQTPGQGLQFLFEYFSETQRNKGNFPGRFSGRQFSNSRSEMNVSTLELGDSALYLCASSFFPGLVNTEAFFGQGTRLTVV.

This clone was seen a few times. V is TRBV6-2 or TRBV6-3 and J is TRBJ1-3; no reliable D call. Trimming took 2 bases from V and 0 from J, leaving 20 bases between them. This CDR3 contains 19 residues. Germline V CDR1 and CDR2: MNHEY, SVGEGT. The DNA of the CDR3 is TGTGCCAGCAGTTACGACCCCCGGGATCCCCGGAACTCTGGAAACACCATATATTTT. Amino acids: CASSYDPRDPRNSGNTIYF.

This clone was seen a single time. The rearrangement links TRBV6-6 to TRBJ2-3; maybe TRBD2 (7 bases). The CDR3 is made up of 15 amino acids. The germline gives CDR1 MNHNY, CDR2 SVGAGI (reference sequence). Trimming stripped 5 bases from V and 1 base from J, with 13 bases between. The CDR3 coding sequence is TGTGCCAGCAGTGGGGAGGGGGGTGGCACAGATACGCAGTATTTT. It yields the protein CASSGEGGGTDTQYF.

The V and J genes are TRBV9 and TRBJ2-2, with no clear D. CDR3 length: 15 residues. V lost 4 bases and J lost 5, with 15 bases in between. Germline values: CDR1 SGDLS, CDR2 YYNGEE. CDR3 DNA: TGTGCCAGCAGCATCCTACCGGAGAAAACCGGGGAGCTGTTTTTT. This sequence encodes CASSILPEKTGELFF.

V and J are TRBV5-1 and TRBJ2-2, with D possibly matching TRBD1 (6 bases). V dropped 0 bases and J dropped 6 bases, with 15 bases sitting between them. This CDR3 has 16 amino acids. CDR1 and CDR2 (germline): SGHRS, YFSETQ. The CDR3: CASSLALRGASGELFF. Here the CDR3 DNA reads TGCGCCAGCAGCTTGGCCCTCAGGGGCGCTTCCGGGGAGCTGTTTTTT.

The CDR3 loop is CSVALRYQETQYF. DNA of the CDR3: TGCAGCGTTGCGTTGCGATACCAAGAGACCCAGTACTTC. This chain connects TRBV29-1 to TRBJ2-5; no definite D call. In germline, CDR1 is SQVTM, CDR2 ANQGSEA. The CDR3 covers 13 residues. V was trimmed by 4 bases and J by 0 bases, leaving 9 bases between them.

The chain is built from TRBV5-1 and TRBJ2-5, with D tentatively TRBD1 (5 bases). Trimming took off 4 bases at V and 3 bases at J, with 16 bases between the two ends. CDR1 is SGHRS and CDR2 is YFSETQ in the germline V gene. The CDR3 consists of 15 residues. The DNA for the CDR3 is TGCGCCAGCAGCATAGGGCAGGGTTCCAAAGAGACCCAGTACTTC. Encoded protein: CASSIGQGSKETQYF.

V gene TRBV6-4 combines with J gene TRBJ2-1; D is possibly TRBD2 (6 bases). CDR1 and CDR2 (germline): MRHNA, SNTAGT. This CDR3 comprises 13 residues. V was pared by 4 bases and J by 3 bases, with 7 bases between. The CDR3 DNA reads TGTGCCAGCAGTGGGACTAACTACAATGAGCAGTTCTTC. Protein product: CASSGTNYNEQFF.

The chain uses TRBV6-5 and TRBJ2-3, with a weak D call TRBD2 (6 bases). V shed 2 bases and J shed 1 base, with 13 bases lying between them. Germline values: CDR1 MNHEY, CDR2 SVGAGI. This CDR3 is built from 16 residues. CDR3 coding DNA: TGTGCCAGCAGTTACCCCACTAGCCGCTGCACAGATACGCAGTATTTT. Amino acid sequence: CASSYPTSRCTDTQYF.

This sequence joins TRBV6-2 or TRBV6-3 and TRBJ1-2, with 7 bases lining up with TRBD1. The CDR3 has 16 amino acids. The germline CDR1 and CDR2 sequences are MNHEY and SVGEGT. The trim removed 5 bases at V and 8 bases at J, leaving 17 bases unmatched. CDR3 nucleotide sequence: TGTGCCAGCAGTCAAAAACCGACAGGGCGCCTAGGAGGCTACACCTTC. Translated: CASSQKPTGRLGGYTF.

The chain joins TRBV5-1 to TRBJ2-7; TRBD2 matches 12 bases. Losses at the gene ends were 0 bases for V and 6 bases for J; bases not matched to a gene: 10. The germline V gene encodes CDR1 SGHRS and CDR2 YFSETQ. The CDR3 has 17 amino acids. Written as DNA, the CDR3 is TGCGCCAGCAGCTTGGACAGTCTAGCGGGGGGGACCGGCGAGCAGTACTTC. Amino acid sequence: CASSLDSLAGGTGEQYF.

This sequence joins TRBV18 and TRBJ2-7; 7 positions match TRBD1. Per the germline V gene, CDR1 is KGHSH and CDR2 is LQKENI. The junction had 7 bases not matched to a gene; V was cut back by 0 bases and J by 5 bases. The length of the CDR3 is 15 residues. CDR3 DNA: TGTGCCAGCTCACCACCGACAGGGTTTGGACACGAGCAGTACTTC. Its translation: CASSPPTGFGHEQYF.

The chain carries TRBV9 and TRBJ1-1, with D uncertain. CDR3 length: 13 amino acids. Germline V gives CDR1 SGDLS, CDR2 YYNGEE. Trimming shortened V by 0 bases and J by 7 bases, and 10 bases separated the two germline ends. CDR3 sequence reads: CASSVEWYSEAFF. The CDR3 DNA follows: TGTGCCAGCAGCGTAGAATGGTACAGTGAAGCTTTCTTT.

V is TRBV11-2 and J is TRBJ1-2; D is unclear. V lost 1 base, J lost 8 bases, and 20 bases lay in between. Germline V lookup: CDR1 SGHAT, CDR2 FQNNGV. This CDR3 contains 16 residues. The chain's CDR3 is CASSLGRVSGVRGYTF. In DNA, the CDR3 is TGTGCCAGCAGCTTAGGGCGTGTTTCGGGAGTGAGAGGCTACACCTTC.

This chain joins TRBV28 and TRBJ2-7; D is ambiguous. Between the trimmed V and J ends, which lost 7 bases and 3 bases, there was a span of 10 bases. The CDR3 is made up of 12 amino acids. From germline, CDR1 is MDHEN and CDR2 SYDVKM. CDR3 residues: CASIDTFYEQYF. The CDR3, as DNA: TGTGCCAGCATCGACACGTTCTACGAGCAGTACTTC.

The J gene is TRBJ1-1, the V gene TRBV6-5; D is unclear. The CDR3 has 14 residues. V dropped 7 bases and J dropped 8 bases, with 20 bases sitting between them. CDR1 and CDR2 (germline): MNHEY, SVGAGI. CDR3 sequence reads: CASISGFQAYEAFF. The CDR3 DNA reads TGTGCCAGCATATCGGGGTTCCAGGCTTACGAAGCTTTCTTT.

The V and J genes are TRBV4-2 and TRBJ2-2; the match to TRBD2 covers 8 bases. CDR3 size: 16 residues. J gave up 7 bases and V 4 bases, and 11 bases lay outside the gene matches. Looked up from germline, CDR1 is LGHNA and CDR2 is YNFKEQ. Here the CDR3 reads CASSLRLAPAIGELFF. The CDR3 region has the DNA TGTGCCAGCAGCCTTAGACTAGCGCCAGCAATCGGGGAGCTGTTTTTT.

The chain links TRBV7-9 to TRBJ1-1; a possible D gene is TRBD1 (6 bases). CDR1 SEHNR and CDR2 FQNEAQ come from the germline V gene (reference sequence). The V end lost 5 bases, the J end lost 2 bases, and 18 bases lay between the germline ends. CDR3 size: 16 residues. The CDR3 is CASSPPGGPGNTEAFF. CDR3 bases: TGTGCCAGCAGCCCCCCCGGGGGGCCAGGAAACACTGAAGCTTTCTTT.